The entry below describes one TCR beta chain. This specimen belongs to a study of blood T cells in healthy people across ages. A sample-barcoded 5' primer and a J-beta primer mix were used in a second PCR of roughly 6 to 11 cycles. Each CDR3 protein gets one entry after TCRdb re-called the 5' RACE reads with MiXCR. The sample lists about 570,000 distinct CDR3 sequences, 27% occurring once. CDR1 MNHNS and CDR2 SASEGT come from the germline V gene. The V and J ends lost 6 bases and 8 bases, in that order; junction bases with no gene match: 10. This CDR3 has 14 residues. The chain couples TRBV6-1 to TRBJ1-2; TRBD1 agrees at 9 bases. This receptor was identified in a woman aged 65 to 85 in good health. Sequencing was done on a sample of blood. CDR3 DNA sequence: TGTGCCAGCAGGGTTTTACAGGGGGCGCGAGGCTACACCTTC. Its protein product is CASRVLQGARGYTF.